This T cell receptor (beta chain) derives from a study of cytomegalovirus exposure and HLA in healthy donors. The PCR was carried out with 60 Vbeta primers and 13 Jbeta primers. Profiled with immunoSEQ multiplex PCR; TCRdb holds only in-frame clones, not every one. This sample has some 87,000 clones; 62% occur once, and the top ten carry over 5%. This clone was counted only a few times. Its antigen is still unknown. General study findings and limits: The study flagged approximately 180 TCR beta chains as cytomegalovirus-associated. In a later analysis, donors in an Asian-associated ancestry cluster reportedly had fewer N-insertions in productive TCRs than the cohort mean. Per a prior analysis, the majority of TCR beta V segments were productive roughly 87% or roughly 30% of the time.

Sequenced material: PBMCs. The origin of this receptor is a woman younger than 45 in good health and CMV-seropositive.

This CDR3 is CASSAGQVYYEQYF. CDR3 DNA: TGTGCCAGCAGCGCAGGACAGGTTTACTACGAGCAGTACTTC. V usage is TRBV7-6 and J usage is TRBJ2-7; 7 positions match TRBD1. Germline V gene sequence: CDR1 SGHVS, CDR2 FNYEAQ. V was clipped by 5 bases and J by 3 bases; unmatched bases: 7. This CDR3 is 14 amino acids long. The variable domain in full, with the rest retrieved from reference TRBV7-6 and TRBJ2-7, is GAGVSQSPRYKVTKRGQDVALRCDPISGHVSLYWYRQALGQGPEFLTYFNYEAQQDKSGLPNDRFSAERPEGSISTLTIQRTEQRDSAMYRCASSAGQVYYEQYFGPGTRLTVT.